These 17 T cell receptor beta chains share one sample of origin, sequenced in a study of glioma-infiltrating T cells after dendritic cell vaccination. Repertoires were generated with immunoSEQ multiplex PCR, while TCRdb's copy carries only in-frame clones and drops some. The sample shows 95,000 or so clones, approximately 87% of them seen only once. Sequencing was performed on blood, taken before dendritic cell vaccination. The receptors were sampled from a human donor with glioblastoma.

V gene TRBV6-5 combines with J gene TRBJ2-3, with 8 bases fitting TRBD1. With 6 bases clipped from V and 7 bases from J, the junction kept 9 bases outside the gene matches. Germline values: CDR1 MNHEY, CDR2 SVGAGI. The CDR3 has 14 amino acids. The CDR3 region has the DNA TGTGCCAGCAGGCCCGGGACAGGTCGCCATACGCAGTATTTT. The encoded protein is CASRPGTGRHTQYF.

V is TRBV5-4 and J is TRBJ1-3; D not certain. Trimming shortened V by 4 bases and J by 0 bases, and 5 bases separated the two germline ends. The CDR3 has 13 residues. Germline V gene data show CDR1 as SGHNT and CDR2 as YYREEE (reference sequence). The CDR3 nucleotides are TGTGCCAGCAGCCCTAACTCTGGAAACACCATATATTTT. Residues: CASSPNSGNTIYF.

This chain connects TRBV27 to TRBJ1-6; 11 bases are shared with TRBD1. The CDR3 totals 15 residues. Germline V CDR1 and CDR2: MNHEY, SMNVEV (reference sequence). V lost 6 bases, J lost 11 bases, and 9 bases stayed unmatched. The CDR3: CASSPRDRGTAPLHF. DNA for the CDR3: TGTGCCAGCAGCCCCCGGGACAGGGGGACGGCACCCCTCCACTTT.

The genes are TRBV4-2 and TRBJ2-5; TRBD2 is a possible D gene (5 bases). There are 14 residues in the CDR3. Germline V CDR1 and CDR2: LGHNA, YNFKEQ. V was trimmed by 0 bases and J by 7 bases, leaving 12 bases between them. As DNA, the CDR3 is TGTGCCAGCAGCCAAGATGGGCTAGAGGGGACCCAGTACTTC. It translates to CASSQDGLEGTQYF.

V is TRBV19 and J is TRBJ2-1; 9 bases agree with TRBD1. V was pared by 5 bases and J by 3 bases, with 8 bases of the junction left unmatched. Germline V gene lookup returns CDR1 LNHDA and CDR2 SQIVND (reference sequence). This CDR3 region has 16 residues. The CDR3 nucleotides read TGTGCCAGTAGTGCGCCGGACAGGGGCCTCTACAATGAGCAGTTCTTC. Its protein product is CASSAPDRGLYNEQFF.

This clone was observed once. This chain joins TRBV7-2 and TRBJ1-6, with 9 nucleotides matching TRBD1. Germline V gives CDR1 SGHTA, CDR2 FQGNSA. The trim removed 1 base at V and 7 bases at J, leaving 2 bases unmatched. This CDR3 is 15 amino acids long. The CDR3 DNA is TGTGCCAGCAGCTTAGGGGACAGGGTAAATTCACCCCTCCACTTT. This sequence encodes CASSLGDRVNSPLHF.

J is TRBJ2-7 and V is TRBV7-2; TRBD2 matches 10 bases. Germline V lookup: CDR1 SGHTA, CDR2 FQGNSA. V was clipped by 1 base and J by 4 bases; unmatched bases: 1. The CDR3 consists of 14 residues. The chain's CDR3 is CASSLGSGGYEQYF. DNA of the CDR3: TGTGCCAGCAGCTTAGGTAGCGGGGGGTACGAGCAGTACTTC. The full variable domain, in which reference TRBV7-2 and TRBJ2-7 provide the parts outside the CDR3, is GAGVSQSPSNKVTEKGKDVELRCDPISGHTALYWYRQSLGQGLEFLIYFQGNSAPDKSGLPSDRFSAERTGGSVSTLTIQRTQQEDSAVYLCASSLGSGGYEQYFGPGTRLTVT.

The table lists this clone with a few counts. V and J are TRBV5-8 and TRBJ2-1, with D possibly being TRBD2 (5 bases). The CDR3 covers 15 residues. V was clipped by 7 bases and J by 9 bases, with 23 bases between them. In germline, CDR1 is SGHTS, CDR2 YDEGEE. The CDR3 DNA reads as TGTGCCAGCGGGAGAGAATTTCTGGTGGAAAGTGAGCAGTTCTTC. Encoded protein: CASGREFLVESEQFF.

The gene calls are TRBV5-1 and TRBJ2-1; 11 bases match TRBD2. The J segment lost 7 bases and the V segment lost 4 bases, leaving 7 bases of the junction unmatched. CDR3 length: 15 residues. Looked up from germline, CDR1 is SGHRS and CDR2 is YFSETQ. The CDR3 DNA follows: TGCGCCAGCAGCAAAAGGACTAGCGGGCTTAATGAGCAGTTCTTC. This translates into CASSKRTSGLNEQFF.

The chain's CDR3 is CASSLAHGTGKLTDTQYF. CDR3 DNA: TGTGCCAGCAGCTTAGCTCACGGAACAGGGAAATTGACAGATACGCAGTATTTT. The rearrangement joins TRBV7-9 to TRBJ2-3, with D possibly matching TRBD1 (6 bases). CDR3 length equals 18 residues. Trimming left V 0 bases short and J 3 bases short, with 19 bases between. Germline-derived CDR1 and CDR2 are SEHNR and FQNEAQ (reference sequence).

V is TRBV4-2 and J is TRBJ1-1; no definite D call. With 1 base removed from V and 1 base from J, the gap between germline ends came to 7 bases. The CDR3 runs 14 residues. Germline lookup yields CDR1 LGHNA and CDR2 YNFKEQ. In DNA, the CDR3 is TGTGCCAGCAGCCAAGTAGAAAGGAACACTGAAGCTTTCTTT. Its translation: CASSQVERNTEAFF.

This chain uses TRBV2 with TRBJ1-4; perhaps TRBD1 as D (5 bases). The CDR3 length is 16 residues. Per the germline V gene, CDR1 is SNHLY and CDR2 is FYNNEI. With 6 bases removed from V and 3 bases from J, the gap between germline ends came to 17 bases. The DNA for the CDR3 is TGTGCCAGCAGAAGGGGTTTCTCGGCGGCTAATGAAAAACTGTTTTTT. Translating gives CASRRGFSAANEKLFF. The full variable domain, in which reference TRBV2 and TRBJ1-4 provide the parts outside the CDR3, is EPEVTQTPSHQVTQMGQEVILRCVPISNHLYFYWYRQILGQKVEFLVSFYNNEISEKSEIFDDQFSVERPDGSNFTLKIRSTKLEDSAMYFCASRRGFSAANEKLFFGSGTQLSVL.

This clone was recorded only once. V usage is TRBV4-1 and J usage is TRBJ1-2; D possibly corresponds to TRBD1 (5 bases). This CDR3 contains 16 residues. CDR1 MGHRA and CDR2 YSYEKL come from the germline V gene. V lost 4 bases and J 0 bases, leaving 15 bases between the germline ends. The CDR3 region has the DNA TGCGCCAGCAGCCCGGGGGGTCCCCTAACTAACTATGGCTACACCTTC. Its translation is CASSPGGPLTNYGYTF.

The rearrangement uses TRBV7-2 and TRBJ2-7; possible D gene TRBD1, 5 bases. The CDR3 totals 15 residues. Germline CDR1 SGHTA, CDR2 FQGNSA. Trimming cost V 6 bases and J 1 base, with 16 bases left between them. The DNA for the CDR3 is TGTGCCAGCAGTAGTGGACATCTTCCTTCCTACGAGCAGTACTTC. Translation: CASSSGHLPSYEQYF.

The rearrangement links TRBV12-5 to TRBJ1-5; D not resolved. Germline V gives CDR1 LGHNT, CDR2 FRNRAP. V lost 7 bases and J 5 bases, leaving 12 bases between the germline ends. CDR3 length: 13 residues. This CDR3 is CASVGAAHQPQHF. For the CDR3, the DNA is TGTGCTAGTGTGGGCGCAGCTCATCAGCCCCAGCATTTT.

The chain uses TRBV5-1 and TRBJ1-3; 7 nucleotides align to TRBD1. The V gene end was trimmed by 1 base and the J gene end by 8 bases; junction bases not matched to a gene: 6. The CDR3 loop spans 14 amino acids. Germline V gives CDR1 SGHRS, CDR2 YFSETQ. CDR3 protein: CASSLQGDEDTIYF. For the CDR3, the DNA is TGCGCCAGCAGCTTGCAGGGGGACGAGGACACCATATATTTT.

This chain uses TRBV6-5 with TRBJ1-4, with D possibly TRBD1 on 5 matching bases. V dropped 4 bases and J dropped 8 bases, with 14 bases sitting between them. Germline V gene sequence: CDR1 MNHEY, CDR2 SVGAGI. The CDR3 loop spans 14 amino acids. CDR3 residues: CASSWAGISEKLFF. CDR3 coding DNA: TGTGCCAGCAGTTGGGCAGGGATAAGCGAAAAACTGTTTTTT.